This T cell receptor beta chain was captured in a study of blood T cell repertoires in COVID-19. Whole-study context: Material from acute and convalescent COVID-19 was sourced from the United States, Italy and Spain. PBMCs, B-cell-depleted T cells, or T cells were the source of the cDNA or gDNA that made up the material.

The data were produced by immunoSEQ multiplex PCR, yet TCRdb's version contains in-frame clones alone and is incomplete. Of some 190,000 clones listed, roughly 85% were seen once; the top ten hold about a tenth. The CDR3 extends over 16 amino acids. Germline lookup yields CDR1 SGHRS and CDR2 YFSETQ. The ends lost 4 bases at V and 5 bases at J; junction bases unmatched: 5. The chain joins TRBV5-1 to TRBJ2-2; 13 bases match TRBD2. The sample comprised peripheral blood. The receptor comes from a human donor with active or convalescent COVID-19. The donor label of this sample is uncertain. The CDR3 is CASSPTSGRATGELFF. The CDR3 coding sequence is TGCGCCAGCAGCCCAACTAGCGGGAGGGCGACCGGGGAGCTGTTTTTT.